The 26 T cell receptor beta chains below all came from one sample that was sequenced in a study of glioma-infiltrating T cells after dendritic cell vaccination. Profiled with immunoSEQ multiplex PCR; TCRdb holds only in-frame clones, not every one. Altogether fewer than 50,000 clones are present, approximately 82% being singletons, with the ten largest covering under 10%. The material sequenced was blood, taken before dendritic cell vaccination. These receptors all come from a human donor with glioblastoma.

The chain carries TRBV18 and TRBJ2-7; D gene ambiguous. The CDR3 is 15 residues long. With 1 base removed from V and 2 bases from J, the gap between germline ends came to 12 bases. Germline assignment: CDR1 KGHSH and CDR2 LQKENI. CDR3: CASSPLTTNTYEQYF. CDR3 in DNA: TGTGCCAGCTCACCACTTACCACAAATACCTACGAGCAGTACTTC. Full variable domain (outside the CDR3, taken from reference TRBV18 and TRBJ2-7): NAGVMQNPRHLVRRRGQEARLRCSPMKGHSHVYWYRQLPEEGLKFMVYLQKENIIDESGMPKERFSAEFPKEGPSILRIQQVVRGDSAAYFCASSPLTTNTYEQYFGPGTRLTVT.

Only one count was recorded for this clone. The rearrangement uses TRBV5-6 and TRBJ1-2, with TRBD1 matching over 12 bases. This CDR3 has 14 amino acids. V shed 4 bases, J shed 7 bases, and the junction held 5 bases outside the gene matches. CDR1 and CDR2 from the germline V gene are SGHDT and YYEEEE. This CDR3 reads CASSLGQGAGGYTF. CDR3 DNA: TGTGCCAGCAGCCTGGGACAGGGGGCGGGTGGCTACACCTTC.

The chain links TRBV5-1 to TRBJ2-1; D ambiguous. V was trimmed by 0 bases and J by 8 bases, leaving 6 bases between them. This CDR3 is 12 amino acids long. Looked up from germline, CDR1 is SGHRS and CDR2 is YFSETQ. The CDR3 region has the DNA TGCGCCAGCAGCTTGGTTGCGTATGAGCAGTTCTTC. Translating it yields CASSLVAYEQFF.

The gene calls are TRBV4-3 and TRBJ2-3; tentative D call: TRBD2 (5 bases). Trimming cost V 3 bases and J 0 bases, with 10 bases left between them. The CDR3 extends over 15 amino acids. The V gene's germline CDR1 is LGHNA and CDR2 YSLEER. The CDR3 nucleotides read TGCGCCAGCAGCCAGTTACTAGGAAGCACAGATACGCAGTATTTT. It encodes CASSQLLGSTDTQYF.

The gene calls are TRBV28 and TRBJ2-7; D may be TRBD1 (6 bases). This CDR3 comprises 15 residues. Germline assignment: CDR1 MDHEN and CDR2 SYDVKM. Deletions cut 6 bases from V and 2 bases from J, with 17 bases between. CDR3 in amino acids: CASRKDHRVTYEQYF. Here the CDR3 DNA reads TGTGCCAGCAGAAAAGATCACAGGGTAACCTACGAGCAGTACTTC. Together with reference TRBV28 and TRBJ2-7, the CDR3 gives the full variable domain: DVKVTQSSRYLVKRTGEKVFLECVQDMDHENMFWYRQDPGLGLRLIYFSYDVKMKEKGDIPEGYSVSREKKERFSLILESASTNQTSMYLCASRKDHRVTYEQYFGPGTRLTVT.

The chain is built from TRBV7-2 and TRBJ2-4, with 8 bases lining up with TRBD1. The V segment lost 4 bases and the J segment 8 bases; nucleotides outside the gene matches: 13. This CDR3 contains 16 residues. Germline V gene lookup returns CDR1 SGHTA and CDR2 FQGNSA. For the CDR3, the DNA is TGTGCCAGCAGCTCGGGGATGGACAGGGTTTTAGACATTCAGTACTTC. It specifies CASSSGMDRVLDIQYF.

CDR3 DNA: TGTGCCAGCAGCCCTAGCTGGGATACGCAGTATTTT. This encodes CASSPSWDTQYF. The V and J genes are TRBV11-2 and TRBJ2-3, with D possibly TRBD2 on 5 matching bases. Germline CDR1 SGHAT, CDR2 FQNNGV. V was cut by 5 bases and J by 6 bases, with 9 bases left in between. CDR3 length: 12 residues. The whole variable domain, filled in from reference TRBV11-2 and TRBJ2-3, reads EAGVAQSPRYKIIEKRQSVAFWCNPISGHATLYWYQQILGQGPKLLIQFQNNGVVDDSQLPKDRFSAERLKGVDSTLKIQPAKLEDSAVYLCASSPSWDTQYFGPGTRLTVL.

The CDR3 nucleotides are TGTGCCAGCTCACCACCTCAGGCGGGGGAGATCTACGAGCAGTACTTC. Its protein is CASSPPQAGEIYEQYF. The V gene is TRBV18, the J gene TRBJ2-7, with 7 bases fitting TRBD2. The CDR3 has 16 amino acids. J lost 3 bases, V lost 0 bases, and 8 bases had no gene match. Germline CDR1 KGHSH, CDR2 LQKENI.

The CDR3 protein is CASSLTSGAQETQYF. In DNA form, the CDR3 reads TGTGCCAGCAGCTTAACTAGCGGGGCACAAGAGACCCAGTACTTC. The chain links TRBV5-4 to TRBJ2-5; 10 positions match TRBD2. Germline V CDR1 and CDR2: SGHNT, YYREEE (reference sequence). The J segment lost 2 bases and the V segment lost 2 bases, leaving 3 bases of the junction unmatched. The CDR3 is 15 amino acids.

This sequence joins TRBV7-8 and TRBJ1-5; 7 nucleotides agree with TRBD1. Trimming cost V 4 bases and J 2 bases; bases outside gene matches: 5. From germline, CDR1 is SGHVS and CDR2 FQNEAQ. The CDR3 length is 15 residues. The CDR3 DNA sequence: TGTGCCAGCAGCTGGGACAGCCGAGGCAATCAGCCCCAGCATTTT. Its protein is CASSWDSRGNQPQHF.

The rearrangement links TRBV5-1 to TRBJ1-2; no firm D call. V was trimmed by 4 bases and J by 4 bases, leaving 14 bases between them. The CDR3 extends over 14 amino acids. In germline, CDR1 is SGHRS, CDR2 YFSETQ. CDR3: CASSMTQSSYGYTF. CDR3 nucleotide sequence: TGCGCCAGCAGCATGACACAGAGCTCCTATGGCTACACCTTC. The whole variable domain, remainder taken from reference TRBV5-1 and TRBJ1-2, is KAGVTQTPRYLIKTRGQQVTLSCSPISGHRSVSWYQQTPGQGLQFLFEYFSETQRNKGNFPGRFSGRQFSNSRSEMNVSTLELGDSALYLCASSMTQSSYGYTFGSGTRLTVV.

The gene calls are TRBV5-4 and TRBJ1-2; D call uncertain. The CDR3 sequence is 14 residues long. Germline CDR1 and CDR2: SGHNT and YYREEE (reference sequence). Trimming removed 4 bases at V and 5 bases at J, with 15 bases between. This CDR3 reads CASSTREAGYGYTF. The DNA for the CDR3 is TGTGCCAGCAGCACCCGGGAGGCGGGTTATGGCTACACCTTC.

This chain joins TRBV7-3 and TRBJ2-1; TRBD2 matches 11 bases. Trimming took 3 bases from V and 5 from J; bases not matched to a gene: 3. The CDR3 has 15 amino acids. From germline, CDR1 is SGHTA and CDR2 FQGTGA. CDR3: CASSFGTSGNNEQFF. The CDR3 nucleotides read TGTGCCAGCAGCTTCGGGACTAGCGGAAACAATGAGCAGTTCTTC. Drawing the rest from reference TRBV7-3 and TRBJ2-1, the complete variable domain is GAGVSQTPSNKVTEKGKYVELRCDPISGHTALYWYRQSLGQGPEFLIYFQGTGAADDSGLPNDRFFAVRPEGSVSTLKIQRTERGDSAVYLCASSFGTSGNNEQFFGPGTRLTVL.

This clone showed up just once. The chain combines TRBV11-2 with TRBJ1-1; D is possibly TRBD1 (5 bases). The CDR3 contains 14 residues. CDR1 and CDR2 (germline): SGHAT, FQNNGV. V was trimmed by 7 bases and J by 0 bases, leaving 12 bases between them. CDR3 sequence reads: CASTITGMNTEAFF. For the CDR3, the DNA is TGTGCCAGCACCATTACAGGAATGAACACTGAAGCTTTCTTT.

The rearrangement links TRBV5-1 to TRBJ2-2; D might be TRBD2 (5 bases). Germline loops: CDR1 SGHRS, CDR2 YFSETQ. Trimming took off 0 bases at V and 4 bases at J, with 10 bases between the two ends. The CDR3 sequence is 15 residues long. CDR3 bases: TGCGCCAGCAGCTTGGAGCGGCCGGGCACCGGGGAGCTGTTTTTT. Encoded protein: CASSLERPGTGELFF.

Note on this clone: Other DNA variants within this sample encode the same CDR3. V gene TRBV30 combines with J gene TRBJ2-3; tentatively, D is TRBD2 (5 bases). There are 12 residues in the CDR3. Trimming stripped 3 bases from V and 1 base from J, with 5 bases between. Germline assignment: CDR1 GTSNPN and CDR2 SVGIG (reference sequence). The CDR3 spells CAWRLGTDTQYF. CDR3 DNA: TGTGCCTGGAGACTAGGCACAGATACGCAGTATTTT.

The CDR3 region has the DNA TGTGCCACCAGCAGAGAGTTCCCGGGACAGGCGAGCTCCTACGAGCAGTACTTC. Translated, it gives CATSREFPGQASSYEQYF. The V gene is TRBV15, the J gene TRBJ2-7; 8 bases map to TRBD1. Germline CDR1 and CDR2: LNHNV and YYDKDF (reference sequence). This CDR3 has 18 amino acids. Losses at the gene ends were 0 bases for V and 0 bases for J; bases not matched to a gene: 10.

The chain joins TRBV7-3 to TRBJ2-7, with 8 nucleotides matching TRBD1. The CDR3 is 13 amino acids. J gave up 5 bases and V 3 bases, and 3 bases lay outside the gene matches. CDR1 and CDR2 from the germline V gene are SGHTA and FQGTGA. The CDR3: CASSFRGPNEQYF. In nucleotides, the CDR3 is TGTGCCAGCAGCTTCAGGGGGCCCAACGAGCAGTACTTC.

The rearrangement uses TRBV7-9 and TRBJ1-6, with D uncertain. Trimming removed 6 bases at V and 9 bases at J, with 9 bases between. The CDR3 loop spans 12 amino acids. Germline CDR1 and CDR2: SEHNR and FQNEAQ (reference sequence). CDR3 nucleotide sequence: TGTGCCAGCAGTATTAGTGGTTCACCCCTCCACTTT. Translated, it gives CASSISGSPLHF.

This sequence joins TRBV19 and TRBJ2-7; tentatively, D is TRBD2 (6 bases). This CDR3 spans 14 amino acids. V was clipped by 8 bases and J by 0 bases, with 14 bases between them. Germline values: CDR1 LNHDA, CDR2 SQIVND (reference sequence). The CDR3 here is CASSGEESSYEQYF. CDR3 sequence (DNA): TGTGCCAGTTCGGGGGAGGAGAGCTCCTACGAGCAGTACTTC.

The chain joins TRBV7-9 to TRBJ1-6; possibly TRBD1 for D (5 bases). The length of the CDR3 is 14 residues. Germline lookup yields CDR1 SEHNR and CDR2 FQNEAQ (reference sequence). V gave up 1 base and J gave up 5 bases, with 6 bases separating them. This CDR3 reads CASSLGGDNSPLHF. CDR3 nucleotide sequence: TGTGCCAGCAGCTTAGGGGGCGATAATTCACCCCTCCACTTT.

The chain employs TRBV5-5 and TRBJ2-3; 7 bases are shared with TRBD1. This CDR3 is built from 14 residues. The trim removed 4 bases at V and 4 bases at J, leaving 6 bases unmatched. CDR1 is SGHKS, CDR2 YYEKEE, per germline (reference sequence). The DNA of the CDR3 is TGTGCCAGCAGCCTGACAGGGTTAGCAGATACGCAGTATTTT. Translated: CASSLTGLADTQYF. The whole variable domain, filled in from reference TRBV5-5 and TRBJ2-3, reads DAGVTQSPTHLIKTRGQQVTLRCSPISGHKSVSWYQQVLGQGPQFIFQYYEKEERGRGNFPDRFSARQFPNYSSELNVNALLLGDSALYLCASSLTGLADTQYFGPGTRLTVL.

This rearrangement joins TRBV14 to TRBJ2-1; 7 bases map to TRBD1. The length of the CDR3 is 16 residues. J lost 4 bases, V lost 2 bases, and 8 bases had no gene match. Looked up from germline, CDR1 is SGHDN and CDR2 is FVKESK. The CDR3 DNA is TGTGCCAGCAGCCAATTGGTCGGGACAGAGTACAATGAGCAGTTCTTC. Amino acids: CASSQLVGTEYNEQFF.

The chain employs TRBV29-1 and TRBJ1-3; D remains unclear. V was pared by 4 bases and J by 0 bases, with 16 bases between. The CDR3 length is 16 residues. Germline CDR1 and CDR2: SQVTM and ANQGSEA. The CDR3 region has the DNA TGCAGCGTTGCGGGGTACGGGCATAGCTCTGGAAACACCATATATTTT. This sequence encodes CSVAGYGHSSGNTIYF.

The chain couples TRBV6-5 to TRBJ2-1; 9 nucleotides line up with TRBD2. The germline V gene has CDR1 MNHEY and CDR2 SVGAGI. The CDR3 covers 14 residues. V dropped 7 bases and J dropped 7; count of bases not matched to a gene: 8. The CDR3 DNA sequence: TGTGCCAGCACTAGGGGTAGCGGGGGAAATGAGCAGTTCTTC. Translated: CASTRGSGGNEQFF.

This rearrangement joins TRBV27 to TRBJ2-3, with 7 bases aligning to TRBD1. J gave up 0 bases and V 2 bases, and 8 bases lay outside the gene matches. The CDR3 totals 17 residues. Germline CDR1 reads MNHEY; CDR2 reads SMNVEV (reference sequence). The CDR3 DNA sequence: TGTGCCAGCAGTTTAATCGGTTGGGACAGAAGCACAGATACGCAGTATTTT. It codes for CASSLIGWDRSTDTQYF.